These T cell receptor beta chains were read from a single sample in a study of CD8 T cells in Susac syndrome. TCRdb re-called the immunoSEQ multiplex PCR reads with MiXCR, one entry per CDR3 protein. The sample records 330,000 or so distinct CDR3 sequences, approximately 85% being singletons. The source material was CD8+ T cells from PBMCs. All receptors derive from a human donor with multiple sclerosis. Each CDR3 is given with its conserved first and last residue. D genes are given only for firm matches.

J gene,V gene,D gene,CDR3 protein
TRBJ1-1,TRBV5-4,TRBD1,CASSYPGGANTEAFF
TRBJ1-2,TRBV27,NA,CASAPLPPVGYGYTF
TRBJ2-1,TRBV30,NA,CAWSVYRGYNEQFF
TRBJ1-1,TRBV4-3,NA,CASSPTAGSTEAFF
TRBJ2-7,TRBV18,TRBD2,CASAHPASGSYEQYF
TRBJ1-2,TRBV28,NA,CASSFDEGFYGYTF
TRBJ1-5,TRBV28,NA,CASSLGWEGYNQPQHF
TRBJ1-1,TRBV6-5,NA,CASSSVGNTEAFF
TRBJ1-1,TRBV4-1,NA,CASSTRPGPPASGEAFF
TRBJ2-3,TRBV19,NA,CASSSLSGSTDTQYF
TRBJ2-7,TRBV10-3,TRBD1,CAIMQPGQGITYEQYF
TRBJ2-7,TRBV23-1,NA,CASCLGPGVSSYEQYF
TRBJ2-7,TRBV20-1,NA,CSARPTPWTYEQYF
TRBJ1-5,TRBV10-2,NA,CASSESWDQPQHF
TRBJ1-5,TRBV5-5,NA,CASSWTARAGLGFWQPQHF
TRBJ2-7,TRBV27,TRBD1,CASSLTGTGYYEQYF
TRBJ2-7,TRBV4-3,NA,CASSQGSGTNHYEQYF
TRBJ2-7,TRBV9,TRBD2,CASSPVAGSTYEQYF
TRBJ2-7,TRBV28,TRBD2,CASSPTGGSVYEQYF
TRBJ2-3,TRBV19,NA,CASNTGMTDTQYF
TRBJ2-1,TRBV20-1,TRBD2,CSARPSGSRKGTWQFF
TRBJ2-5,TRBV12-3/TRBV12-4,NA,CASSQSLPSQETQYF
TRBJ1-2,TRBV7-9,NA,CASSIPPAMGAESDGYTF
TRBJ1-2,TRBV27,TRBD1,CASSDQPGTGYGYTF
TRBJ1-1,TRBV28,TRBD1,CASRARDSYMNTEAFF
TRBJ1-1,TRBV28,NA,CASSSQEVDTEAFF
TRBJ2-2,TRBV5-4,TRBD2,CASSLAGDYTGELFF